Below, 6 T cell receptor beta chains from the same sample are listed, as sequenced in a study of shared clonotypes between healthy human individuals. Profiling relied on immunoSEQ multiplex PCR, and the TCRdb table lists in-frame clones only, not all of them. The table lists about 1 million clones, 78% of them singletons. The material sequenced was memory CD4+ T cells from PBMCs. Subset described: CD45RA-negative fraction. These receptors were taken from a man between 18 and 35 years old in good health. Some clones in this sample may be carry-over from other donors' samples.

DNA of the CDR3: TGTGCCAGCAGCTCGGACATCGTCCCCTACGAGCAGTACTTC. Encoded protein: CASSSDIVPYEQYF. The chain has TRBV5-6 and TRBJ2-7; TRBD1 is a possible D gene (5 bases). Deletions cut 3 bases from V and 2 bases from J, with 12 bases between. CDR1 and CDR2 from the germline V gene are SGHDT and YYEEEE. This CDR3 spans 14 amino acids.

The count of this clone is one. V gene TRBV6-6 combines with J gene TRBJ2-7, with 7 bases identical to TRBD1. The V gene end was trimmed by 6 bases and the J gene end by 1 base; junction bases not matched to a gene: 9. This CDR3 comprises 15 residues. Per the germline V gene, CDR1 is MNHNY and CDR2 is SVGAGI (reference sequence). The CDR3 nucleotides are TGTGCCAGCAGATCCGACAGGGCTGGGTCCTACGAGCAGTACTTC. Protein product: CASRSDRAGSYEQYF.

The V and J genes are TRBV30 and TRBJ1-1; D is perhaps TRBD1 (5 bases). The CDR3 loop spans 13 amino acids. The V gene lost 5 bases and the J gene lost 4 bases, with 14 bases spanning the gap. Germline V gives CDR1 GTSNPN, CDR2 SVGIG (reference sequence). DNA of the CDR3: TGTGCCTGGGCAGGAGGGGCCCTCACTGAAGCTTTCTTT. Translating it yields CAWAGGALTEAFF. Supplemented by reference TRBV30 and TRBJ1-1, the full variable domain reads SQTIHQWPATLVQPVGSPLSLECTVEGTSNPNLYWYRQAAGRGLQLLFYSVGIGQISSEVPQNLSASRPQDRQFILSSKKLLLSDSGFYLCAWAGGALTEAFFGQGTRLTVV.

The gene calls are TRBV9 and TRBJ2-2; the D gene is possibly TRBD1 (6 bases). The V gene's germline CDR1 is SGDLS and CDR2 YYNGEE. The CDR3 contains 16 residues. Trimming took off 0 bases at V and 1 base at J, with 10 bases between the two ends. In DNA, the CDR3 is TGTGCCAGCAGCGTAGAACAGGGACGGAACACCGGGGAGCTGTTTTTT. Its protein is CASSVEQGRNTGELFF. The complete variable domain, with remaining parts taken from reference TRBV9 and TRBJ2-2, reads DSGVTQTPKHLITATGQRVTLRCSPRSGDLSVYWYQQSLDQGLQFLIQYYNGEERAKGNILERFSAQQFPDLHSELNLSSLELGDSALYFCASSVEQGRNTGELFFGEGSRLTVL.

CDR3 region: CASSLVRGGRAKNTGELFF. The CDR3 DNA reads as TGTGCCAGCAGCTTAGTAAGGGGAGGGAGAGCGAAGAACACCGGGGAGCTGTTTTTT. The chain is built from TRBV7-9 and TRBJ2-2; 7 bases line up with TRBD2. V trimming: 1 base; J trimming: 1 base; junction bases outside the gene matches: 12. CDR3 length: 19 amino acids. Germline V gene data show CDR1 as SEHNR and CDR2 as FQNEAQ (reference sequence).

Regarding this clone: The same CDR3 also results from other DNA sequences found in this sample. V is TRBV2 and J is TRBJ2-3; 8 bases are a match to TRBD1. The CDR3 sequence is 14 residues long. J was trimmed by 5 bases and V by 4 bases; bases with no gene match: 5. Germline-derived CDR1 and CDR2 are SNHLY and FYNNEI. CDR3: CASSGQGLEDTQYF. CDR3 coding DNA: TGTGCCAGCAGTGGACAGGGGTTGGAAGATACGCAGTATTTT.